These T cell receptor beta chains were read from a single sample in a study of prognosis after radiotherapy for stage I lung cancer. Each CDR3 protein is one row after TCRdb ran MiXCR on the multiplex PCR reads. The sample has about 17,000 distinct CDR3 sequences, about 30% seen once. This specimen consisted of PBMCs, obtained before or after stereotactic body radiation therapy (not recorded which). These receptors all stem from a donor aged 50 or older with non-small cell lung cancer. Both conserved end residues are part of each CDR3. A D gene is named only where the DNA matches it firmly. The size field is filled for only some rows; it gives once, few, many or a size class.

J,D,size,V,CDR3,DNA
TRBJ2-1,NA,many,TRBV20-1,CSAPPQGRPNNEQFF,TGCAGTGCTCCCCCACAGGGGAGGCCAAACAATGAGCAGTTCTTC
TRBJ1-2,NA,many,TRBV2,CASTGLAGSPANYGYTF,TGTGCCAGCACCGGACTTGCGGGGAGTCCCGCTAACTATGGCTACACCTTC
TRBJ1-2,TRBD1,many,TRBV10-3,CAISESVRGRSGYTF,TGTGCCATCAGTGAGTCAGTCAGGGGGCGATCTGGCTACACCTTC
TRBJ2-1,NA,many,TRBV7-2,CASSRELYNEQFF,TGTGCCAGCAGCCGCGAATTATACAATGAGCAGTTCTTC
TRBJ2-5,TRBD1,many,TRBV19,CASSRGQLYQETQYF,TGTGCCAGTAGTAGGGGACAGCTGTACCAAGAGACCCAGTACTTC
TRBJ2-7,NA,many,TRBV5-1,CASSLDIGGYEQYF,TGCGCCAGCAGCTTGGATATCGGCGGTTACGAGCAGTACTTC
TRBJ2-3,NA,many,TRBV10-2,CASTHSPGTDTQYF,TGCGCCAGCACCCATTCACCGGGCACAGATACGCAGTATTTT
TRBJ2-7,NA,NA,TRBV2,CASGYSTYDQYF,TGTGCCAGCGGGTACAGCACCTACGATCAGTACTTC
TRBJ2-5,TRBD1,many,TRBV28,CASGQGRAETQYF,TGTGCCAGTGGACAGGGCCGTGCGGAGACCCAGTACTTC
TRBJ2-7,TRBD1,many,TRBV10-3,CAIEPGQGAYEQYF,TGTGCCATCGAGCCGGGACAGGGGGCCTACGAGCAGTACTTC
TRBJ2-7,NA,NA,TRBV28,CASSLQVAQYEQYF,TGTGCCAGCAGTTTACAGGTTGCACAATATGAGCAGTACTTC
TRBJ1-2,NA,medium-sized,TRBV28,CASRGDDGANYGYTF,TGTGCCAGCAGGGGAGACGACGGAGCTAACTATGGCTACACCTTC
TRBJ2-5,TRBD2,many,TRBV20-1,CSADVSTGLAGGETQYF,TGCAGCGCTGATGTTTCTACGGGACTAGCGGGAGGAGAGACCCAGTACTTC
TRBJ2-3,TRBD2,many,TRBV19,CASSIPLGAGKADTQYF,TGTGCCAGTAGTATTCCTCTCGGAGCGGGAAAGGCGGATACGCAGTATTTT
TRBJ1-5,TRBD1,many,TRBV19,CASSMTGSKSNQPQHF,TGTGCCAGTAGTATGACAGGGAGTAAGAGCAATCAGCCCCAGCATTTT
TRBJ1-4,NA,many,TRBV12-3/TRBV12-4,CASSRSNKPYEKLFF,TGTGCCAGCAGCCGCTCGAACAAGCCTTATGAAAAACTGTTTTTT
TRBJ2-1,TRBD2,NA,TRBV6-2/TRBV6-3,CASSSPLAGAIYNEQFF,TGTGCCAGCAGTTCACCCTTAGCGGGAGCCATCTACAATGAGCAGTTCTTC
TRBJ2-7,TRBD1,many,TRBV20-1,CSARATSGTGFEQYF,TGCAGTGCTAGAGCGACCTCCGGGACAGGGTTTGAGCAGTACTTC
TRBJ2-1,TRBD2,NA,TRBV9,CASSAGTSGRLSYNEQFF,TGTGCCAGTAGCGCCGGGACTAGCGGCCGATTATCCTACAATGAGCAGTTCTTC
TRBJ2-5,NA,many,TRBV6-1,CASNMGPETQYF,TGTGCCAGCAATATGGGCCCAGAGACCCAGTACTTC
TRBJ2-1,TRBD2,many,TRBV28,CASSSPLAEPYNEQFF,TGTGCCAGCAGTTCCCCCCTAGCGGAACCCTACAATGAGCAGTTCTTC
TRBJ1-2,NA,NA,TRBV5-4,CASSRDLRDIAGGYTF,TGTGCCAGCAGCCGCGACCTTCGGGACATCGCGGGAGGCTACACCTTC
TRBJ2-3,TRBD2,NA,TRBV27,CASSLGRTSGNTDTQYF,TGTGCCAGCAGTTTAGGTCGGACTAGCGGGAACACAGATACGCAGTATTTT
TRBJ1-1,NA,NA,TRBV29-1,CSVNGQSLNTEAFF,TGCAGCGTCAACGGACAGTCCTTGAACACTGAAGCTTTCTTT
TRBJ2-5,TRBD2,many,TRBV7-7,CASSYGGDQETQYF,TGTGCTAGCAGCTACGGGGGGGATCAAGAGACCCAGTACTTC
TRBJ2-3,NA,NA,TRBV20-1,CSAGLEGADTKYF,TGCAGTGCTGGACTAGAGGGGGCAGATACGAAGTATTTT
TRBJ2-7,NA,medium-sized,TRBV6-1,CASSELRVSYEQYF,TGTGCCAGCAGTGAATTGCGAGTCTCCTACGAGCAGTACTTC
TRBJ2-5,NA,many,TRBV12-3/TRBV12-4,CASSRAGDTQYF,TGTGCCAGCAGTCGAGCAGGGGACACCCAGTACTTC
TRBJ2-1,NA,once,TRBV2,CASRRHWAVNEQFF,TGTGCCAGCAGACGACATTGGGCAGTGAATGAGCAGTTCTTC
TRBJ1-4,TRBD1,many,TRBV6-5,CASSYGRGPVEKLFF,TGTGCCAGCAGTTACGGCAGGGGGCCTGTTGAAAAACTGTTTTTT
TRBJ2-7,TRBD2,many,TRBV11-3,CASSPGLAEEFELGFYEQYF,TGTGCCAGCAGCCCAGGACTAGCGGAAGAGTTCGAGTTGGGGTTCTACGAGCAGTACTTC
TRBJ2-5,NA,many,TRBV11-3,CASSLSSLETQYF,TGTGCCAGCAGCTTGTCTAGTCTTGAGACCCAGTACTTC
TRBJ2-1,TRBD2,many,TRBV14,CASSHRRAGAGSNEQFF,TGTGCCAGCAGCCATAGGCGCGCGGGAGCAGGGTCCAATGAGCAGTTCTTC
TRBJ2-7,TRBD1,NA,TRBV6-1,CASYSGDRGEQYF,TGTGCCAGTTACTCGGGGGACAGGGGGGAGCAGTACTTC
TRBJ1-6,NA,many,TRBV4-1,CASSQGRTGTTNSPLHF,TGCGCCAGCAGCCAGGGGCGAACCGGGACAACAAATTCACCCCTCCACTTT
TRBJ2-6,TRBD2,NA,TRBV6-5,CAISYRGGGANVLTF,TGTGCCATCAGTTACCGGGGGGGAGGGGCCAACGTCCTTACTTTC
TRBJ2-2,TRBD1,many,TRBV5-5,CASINTGGVTGELFF,TGTGCCAGCATCAATACAGGGGGCGTCACCGGGGAGCTGTTTTTT
TRBJ2-7,TRBD2,many,TRBV27,CASSRHPIWGGPYEQYF,TGTGCCAGCAGTCGACACCCGATTTGGGGAGGGCCGTACGAGCAGTACTTC
TRBJ2-7,TRBD1,many,TRBV3-1,CASSQVGRGPHEQYF,TGTGCCAGCAGCCAGGTTGGCAGGGGGCCACACGAGCAGTACTTC
TRBJ1-1,TRBD1,NA,TRBV6-2/TRBV6-3,CASAVGTGYIIAEAFF,TGTGCCAGCGCGGTTGGGACAGGTTATATTATCGCTGAAGCTTTCTTT
TRBJ1-1,NA,NA,TRBV30,CAWGTTVWDTEAFF,TGTGCCTGGGGGACGACAGTGTGGGACACTGAAGCTTTCTTT
TRBJ1-6,TRBD1,many,TRBV7-9,CASSYGGQGSSYNSPLHF,TGTGCCAGCAGCTACGGGGGACAGGGGAGCTCCTATAATTCACCCCTCCACTTT
TRBJ2-5,TRBD1,many,TRBV28,CASSSQGATGETQYF,TGTGCCAGCAGTTCACAGGGGGCGACGGGCGAGACCCAGTACTTC
TRBJ2-1,TRBD2,NA,TRBV12-3/TRBV12-4,CVSPAGDGVSRQFF,TGTGTCAGCCCAGCGGGAGACGGGGTAAGTCGGCAGTTCTTC
TRBJ2-1,NA,NA,TRBV30,CAWSCGEQFF,TGTGCCTGGAGTTGTGGTGAGCAGTTCTTC
TRBJ2-3,TRBD2,NA,TRBV5-4,CASSPFGSGSGTQYF,TGTGCCAGCAGCCCCTTCGGGAGCGGGAGTGGTACGCAGTATTTT
TRBJ2-6,TRBD1,NA,TRBV6-9,CASSSRQGWRPGANVLTF,TGTGCCAGCAGTTCTAGACAGGGTTGGAGACCTGGGGCCAACGTCCTGACTTTC
TRBJ2-2,TRBD1,many,TRBV5-4,CASRGTVEGGELFF,TGTGCCAGCAGGGGGACAGTTGAGGGCGGGGAGCTGTTTTTT
TRBJ1-1,NA,many,TRBV20-1,CSAPRAFF,TGCAGTGCTCCCCGAGCTTTCTTT
TRBJ2-1,TRBD1,many,TRBV29-1,CSVPTGNNEQFF,TGCAGCGTTCCGACAGGGAACAATGAGCAGTTCTTC
TRBJ2-1,TRBD1,many,TRBV15,CATSRDSSPGGYNEQFF,TGTGCCACCAGCAGAGATTCGTCGCCAGGGGGTTACAATGAGCAGTTCTTC
TRBJ2-5,TRBD1,many,TRBV5-1,CASSLGTGSQETQYF,TGCGCCAGCAGCTTGGGGACAGGGTCTCAAGAGACCCAGTACTTC
TRBJ2-7,NA,NA,TRBV20-1,CSARVVRTVRHEQYF,TGCAGTGCTAGAGTGGTTAGGACGGTCCGGCACGAGCAGTACTTC
TRBJ2-1,NA,NA,TRBV7-9,CASSSVLGEHNEQFF,TGTGCCAGCAGCTCCGTCTTGGGGGAACACAATGAGCAGTTCTTC